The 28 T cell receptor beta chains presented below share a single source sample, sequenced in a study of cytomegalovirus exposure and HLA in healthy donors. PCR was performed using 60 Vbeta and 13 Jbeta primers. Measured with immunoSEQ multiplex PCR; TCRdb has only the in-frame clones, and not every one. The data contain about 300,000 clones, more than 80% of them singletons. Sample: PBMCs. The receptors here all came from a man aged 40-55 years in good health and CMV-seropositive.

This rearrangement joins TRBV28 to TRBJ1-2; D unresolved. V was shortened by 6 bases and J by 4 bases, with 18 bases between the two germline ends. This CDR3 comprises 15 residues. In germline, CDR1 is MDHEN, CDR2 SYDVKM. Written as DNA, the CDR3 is TGTGCCAGCAGACAGCTCGACATGAGTACCTATGGCTACACCTTC. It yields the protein CASRQLDMSTYGYTF.

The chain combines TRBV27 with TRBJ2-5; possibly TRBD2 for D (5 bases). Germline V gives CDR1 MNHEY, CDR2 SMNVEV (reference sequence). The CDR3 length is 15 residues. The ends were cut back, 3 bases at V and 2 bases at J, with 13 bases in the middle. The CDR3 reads CASSFNPAVQETQYF. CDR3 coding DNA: TGTGCCAGCAGTTTCAACCCAGCGGTACAAGAGACCCAGTACTTC.

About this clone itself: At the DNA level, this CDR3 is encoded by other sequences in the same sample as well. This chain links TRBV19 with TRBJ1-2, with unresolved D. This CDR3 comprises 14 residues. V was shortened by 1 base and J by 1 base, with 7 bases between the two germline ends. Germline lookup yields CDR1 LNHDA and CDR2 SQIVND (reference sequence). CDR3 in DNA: TGTGCCAGTAGTATAGGAGGCGGTAACTATGGCTACACCTTC. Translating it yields CASSIGGGNYGYTF.

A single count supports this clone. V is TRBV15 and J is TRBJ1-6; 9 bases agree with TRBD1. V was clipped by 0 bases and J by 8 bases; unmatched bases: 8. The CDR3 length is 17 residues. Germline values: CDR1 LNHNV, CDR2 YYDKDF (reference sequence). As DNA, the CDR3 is TGTGCCACCAGCAGAGATCAAGGGACAGGGTTCGATTCACCCCTCCACTTT. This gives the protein CATSRDQGTGFDSPLHF.

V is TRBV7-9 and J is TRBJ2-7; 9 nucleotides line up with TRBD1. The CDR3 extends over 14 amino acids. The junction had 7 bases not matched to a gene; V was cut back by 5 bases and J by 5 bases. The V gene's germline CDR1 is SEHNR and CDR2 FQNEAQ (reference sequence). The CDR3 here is CASSPTGQGHEQYF. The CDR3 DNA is TGTGCCAGCAGCCCCACGGGACAGGGCCACGAGCAGTACTTC.

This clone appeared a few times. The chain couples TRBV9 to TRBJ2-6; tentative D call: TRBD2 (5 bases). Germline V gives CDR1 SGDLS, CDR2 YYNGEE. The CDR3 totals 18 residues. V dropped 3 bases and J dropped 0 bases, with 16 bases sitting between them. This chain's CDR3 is CASSALEALGSGANVLTF. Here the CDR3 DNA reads TGTGCCAGCAGCGCACTAGAGGCTCTGGGCTCTGGGGCCAACGTCCTGACTTTC. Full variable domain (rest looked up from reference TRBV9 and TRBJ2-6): DSGVTQTPKHLITATGQRVTLRCSPRSGDLSVYWYQQSLDQGLQFLIQYYNGEERAKGNILERFSAQQFPDLHSELNLSSLELGDSALYFCASSALEALGSGANVLTFGAGSRLTVL.

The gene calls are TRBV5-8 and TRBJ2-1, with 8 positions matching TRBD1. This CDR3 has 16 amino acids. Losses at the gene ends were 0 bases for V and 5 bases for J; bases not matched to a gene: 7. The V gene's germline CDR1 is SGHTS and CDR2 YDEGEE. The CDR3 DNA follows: TGTGCCAGCAGCTTGGCCCGACAGGGGTTCCACAATGAGCAGTTCTTC. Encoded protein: CASSLARQGFHNEQFF.

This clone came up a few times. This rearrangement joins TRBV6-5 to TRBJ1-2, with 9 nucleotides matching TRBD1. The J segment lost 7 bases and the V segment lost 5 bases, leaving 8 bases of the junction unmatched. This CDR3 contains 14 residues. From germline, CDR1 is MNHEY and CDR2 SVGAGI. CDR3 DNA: TGTGCCAGCAGTCAGGGACAGGGTTACTCTGGCTACACCTTC. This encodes CASSQGQGYSGYTF.

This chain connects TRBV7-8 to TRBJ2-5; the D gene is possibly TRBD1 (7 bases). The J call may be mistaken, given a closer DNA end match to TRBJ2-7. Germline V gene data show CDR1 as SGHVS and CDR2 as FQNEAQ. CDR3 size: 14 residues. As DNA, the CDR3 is TGTGCCAGCAGCACGCGGGACAGTTTCTACGAGCAGTACTTC. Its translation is CASSTRDSFYEQYF.

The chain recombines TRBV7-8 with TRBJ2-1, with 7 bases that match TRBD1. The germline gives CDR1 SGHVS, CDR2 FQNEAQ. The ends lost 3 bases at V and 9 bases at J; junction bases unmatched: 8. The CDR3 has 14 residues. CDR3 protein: CASSFPGTGVEQFF. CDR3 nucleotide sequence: TGTGCCAGCAGCTTCCCCGGTACAGGGGTTGAGCAGTTCTTC.

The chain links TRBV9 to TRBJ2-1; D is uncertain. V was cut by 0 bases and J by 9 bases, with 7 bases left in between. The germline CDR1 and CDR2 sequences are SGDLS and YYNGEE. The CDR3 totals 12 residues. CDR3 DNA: TGTGCCAGCAGCGTAGCCCCTTCTGAGCAGTTCTTC. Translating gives CASSVAPSEQFF.

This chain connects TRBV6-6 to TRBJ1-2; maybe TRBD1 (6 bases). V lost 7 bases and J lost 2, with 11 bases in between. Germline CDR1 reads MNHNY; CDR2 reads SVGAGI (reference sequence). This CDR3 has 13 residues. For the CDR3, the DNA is TGTGCCAGCAACCCACAGGGAAACTATGGCTACACCTTC. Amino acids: CASNPQGNYGYTF.

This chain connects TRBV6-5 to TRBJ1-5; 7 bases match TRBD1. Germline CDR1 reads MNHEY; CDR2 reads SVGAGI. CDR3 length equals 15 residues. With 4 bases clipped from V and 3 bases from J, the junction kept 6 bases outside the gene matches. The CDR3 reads CASSWTGVNNQPQHF. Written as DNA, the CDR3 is TGTGCCAGCAGTTGGACAGGAGTAAACAATCAGCCCCAGCATTTT.

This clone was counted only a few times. DNA for the CDR3: TGTGCCAGCAGTTCCCAGCCCGGGGGGGGGAACACTGAAGCTTTCTTT. This encodes CASSSQPGGGNTEAFF. The chain links TRBV6-5 to TRBJ1-1; possibly TRBD1 for D (5 bases). V lost 4 bases and J lost 1, with 16 bases in between. This CDR3 has 16 amino acids. Germline CDR1 reads MNHEY; CDR2 reads SVGAGI.

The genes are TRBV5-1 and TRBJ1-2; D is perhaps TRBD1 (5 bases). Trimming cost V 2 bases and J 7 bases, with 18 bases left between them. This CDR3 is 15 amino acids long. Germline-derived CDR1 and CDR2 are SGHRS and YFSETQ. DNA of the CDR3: TGCGCCAGCAGCTTCGGGCAGGGTGGTATCCCTGGCTACACCTTC. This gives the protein CASSFGQGGIPGYTF.

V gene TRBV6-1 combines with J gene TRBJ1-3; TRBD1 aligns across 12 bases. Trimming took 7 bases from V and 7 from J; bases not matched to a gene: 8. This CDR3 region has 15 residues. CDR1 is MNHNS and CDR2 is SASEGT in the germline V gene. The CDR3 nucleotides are TGTGCCAGCACCAGGGGACAGGGGGCCCGGAACACCATATATTTT. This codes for CASTRGQGARNTIYF.

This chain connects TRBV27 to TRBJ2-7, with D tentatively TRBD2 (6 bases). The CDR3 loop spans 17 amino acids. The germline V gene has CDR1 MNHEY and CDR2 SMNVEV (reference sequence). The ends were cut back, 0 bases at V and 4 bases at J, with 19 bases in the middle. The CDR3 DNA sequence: TGTGCCAGCAGTTTATCGAATGATCGGAGGGCATTTTACGAGCAGTACTTC. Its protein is CASSLSNDRRAFYEQYF.

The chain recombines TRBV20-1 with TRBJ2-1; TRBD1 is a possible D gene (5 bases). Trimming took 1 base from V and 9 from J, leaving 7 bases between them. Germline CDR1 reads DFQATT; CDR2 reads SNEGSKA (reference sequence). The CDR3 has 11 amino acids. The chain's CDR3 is CSARGTGEQFF. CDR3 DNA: TGCAGTGCTAGAGGTACAGGTGAGCAGTTCTTC.

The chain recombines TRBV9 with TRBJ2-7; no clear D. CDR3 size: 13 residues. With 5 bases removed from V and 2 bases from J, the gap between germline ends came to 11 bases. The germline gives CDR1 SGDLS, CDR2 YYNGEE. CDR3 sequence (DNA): TGTGCCAGCAGGCAAACCACACCCTACGAGCAGTACTTC. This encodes CASRQTTPYEQYF.

The CDR3 DNA reads as TGTGCCAGTAGCCCTAGCGGGAGGGTTCGGAATGAGCAGTTCTTC. Translating gives CASSPSGRVRNEQFF. This chain joins TRBV19 and TRBJ2-1; 12 nucleotides agree with TRBD2. The CDR3 extends over 15 amino acids. Germline assignment: CDR1 LNHDA and CDR2 SQIVND (reference sequence). After removal of 6 bases from V and 7 bases from J, the junction contained 7 bases not matched to a gene.

As DNA, the CDR3 is TGTGCCAGCAGTTTACCCGGGATTATATACGAGCAGTACTTC. Translation: CASSLPGIIYEQYF. The V gene is TRBV28, the J gene TRBJ2-7; weak D call: TRBD2 (5 bases). Germline V gives CDR1 MDHEN, CDR2 SYDVKM. The CDR3 length is 14 residues. Trimming stripped 2 bases from V and 4 bases from J, with 12 bases between.

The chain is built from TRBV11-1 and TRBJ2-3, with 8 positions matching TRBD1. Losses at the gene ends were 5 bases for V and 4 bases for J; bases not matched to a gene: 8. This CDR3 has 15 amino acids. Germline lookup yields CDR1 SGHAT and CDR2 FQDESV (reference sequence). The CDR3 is CASSATGVPADTQYF. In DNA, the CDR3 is TGTGCCAGCAGCGCGACAGGGGTCCCTGCAGATACGCAGTATTTT.

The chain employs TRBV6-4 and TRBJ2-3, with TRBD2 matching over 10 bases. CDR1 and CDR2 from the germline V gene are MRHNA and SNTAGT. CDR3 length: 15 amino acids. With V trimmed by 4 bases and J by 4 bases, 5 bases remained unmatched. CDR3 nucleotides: TGTGCCAGCAGTGCTAGCGGGAGCTTCGCAGATACGCAGTATTTT. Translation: CASSASGSFADTQYF.

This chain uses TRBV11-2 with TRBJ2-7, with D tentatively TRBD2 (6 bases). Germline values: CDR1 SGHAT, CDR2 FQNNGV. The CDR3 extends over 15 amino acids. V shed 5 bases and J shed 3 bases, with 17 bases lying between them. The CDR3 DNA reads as TGTGCCAGCAGCATTAGGAGGGCATGGGTCTACGAGCAGTACTTC. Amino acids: CASSIRRAWVYEQYF.

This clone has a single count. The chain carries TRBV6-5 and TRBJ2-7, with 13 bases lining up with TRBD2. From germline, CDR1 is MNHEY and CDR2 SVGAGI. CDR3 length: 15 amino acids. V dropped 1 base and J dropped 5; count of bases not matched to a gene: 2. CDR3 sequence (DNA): TGTGCCAGCAGTTACTGGACTAGCGGGAGAGACGAGCAGTACTTC. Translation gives CASSYWTSGRDEQYF.

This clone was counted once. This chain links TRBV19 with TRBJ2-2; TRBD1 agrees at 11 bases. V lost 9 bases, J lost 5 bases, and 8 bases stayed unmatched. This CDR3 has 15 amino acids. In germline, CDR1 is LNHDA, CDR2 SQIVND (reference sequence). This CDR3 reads CASQDRGHRTGELFF. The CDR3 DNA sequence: TGTGCCAGCCAGGACAGGGGGCATCGGACCGGGGAGCTGTTTTTT.

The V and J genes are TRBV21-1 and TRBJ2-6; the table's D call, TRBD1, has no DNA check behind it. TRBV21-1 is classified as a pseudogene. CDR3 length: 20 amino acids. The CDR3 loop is CASSKEADRGKLPGANVLTF. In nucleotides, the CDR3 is TGTGCCAGCAGCAAAGAGGCGGACAGGGGCAAATTACCTGGGGCCAACGTCCTGACTTTC.

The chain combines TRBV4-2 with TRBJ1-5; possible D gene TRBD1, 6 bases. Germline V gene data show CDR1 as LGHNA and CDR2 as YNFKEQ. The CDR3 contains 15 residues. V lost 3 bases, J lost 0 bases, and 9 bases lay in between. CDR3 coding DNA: TGTGCCAGCAGCCAGGACAGTTATAGCAATCAGCCCCAGCATTTT. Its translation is CASSQDSYSNQPQHF.